Listed below are T cell receptor beta chains from one sample, sequenced in a study of T cell clones after liver transplantation. Sequencing was performed with immunoSEQ multiplex PCR; in TCRdb, only in-frame clones are kept and a portion is missing. The sample has 5,000 or so clones; 30% to 35% are singletons. These TCRs are of unknown antigen specificity. The source material was CD4+ T cells from cultured PBMCs. Receptors originate from a human patient who received a liver transplant. The graft donor may account for some of the T cells. The CDR3 runs from the conserved cysteine through the conserved F or W. Fields, in order: CDR3 length, J gene, D gene, clone size, V gene, CDR3 protein, CDR3 DNA. The D gene is left open where the match is weak. Clone size is not always given. Where it is, it says once, few, many or a class for expanded clones.

14	TRBJ1-1	TRBD1	-	TRBV7-2	CASSLVFLGQGAFF	TGTGCCAGCAGCTTGGTTTTTCTGGGACAGGGAGCTTTCTTT
15	TRBJ1-1	TRBD1	few	TRBV7-9	CASSLLRGRNTEAFF	TGTGCCAGCAGCTTGTTGAGGGGGCGGAACACTGAAGCTTTCTTT
15	TRBJ2-2	-	-	TRBV27	CASSSPFLGHGELFF	TGTGCCAGCAGTTCACCTTTCCTAGGGCACGGGGAGCTGTTTTTT
14	TRBJ1-4	TRBD1	-	TRBV5-4	CASSLQGALEKLFF	TGTGCCAGCAGCTTACAGGGGGCGCTTGAAAAACTGTTTTTT
15	TRBJ2-5	-	few	TRBV7-2	CASSLQGVAQETQYF	TGTGCCAGCAGCTTACAGGGCGTAGCACAAGAGACCCAGTACTTC
14	TRBJ1-1	-	-	TRBV5-1	CASSLGLSFTEAFF	TGCGCCAGCAGCCTAGGACTGAGCTTCACTGAAGCTTTCTTT
14	TRBJ1-5	-	once	TRBV29-1	CSVAPGDPNQPQHF	TGCAGCGTGGCACCAGGGGATCCCAATCAGCCCCAGCATTTT
15	TRBJ2-3	-	few	TRBV5-1	CASSFGQWGADTQYF	TGCGCCAGCAGCTTTGGGCAGTGGGGGGCAGATACGCAGTATTTT
16	TRBJ1-6	-	medium-sized	TRBV19	CASSISTRWNNSPLHF	TGTGCCAGTAGTATTTCCACCAGGTGGAATAATTCACCCCTCCACTTT
16	TRBJ2-2	-	-	TRBV6-5	CASSYSQQTYTGELFF	TGTGCCAGCAGTTACTCACAACAGACCTACACCGGGGAGCTGTTTTTT
13	TRBJ2-5	-	-	TRBV11-1	CASSLGPLGAQYF	TGTGCCAGCAGCTTAGGTCCCCTCGGAGCCCAGTACTTC
12	TRBJ1-1	-	few	TRBV28	CASSSGTPEAFF	TGTGCCAGCAGTTCGGGGACACCTGAAGCTTTCTTT
13	TRBJ2-7	TRBD1	few	TRBV6-5	CASSRDSTYEQYF	TGTGCCAGCAGTCGGGACAGTACCTACGAGCAGTACTTC
15	TRBJ2-5	TRBD1	few	TRBV28	CASSFGQGPQETQYF	TGTGCCAGCAGTTTTGGACAGGGCCCTCAAGAGACCCAGTACTTC
15	TRBJ2-7	TRBD2	-	TRBV10-3	CASSSGTPGGYEQYF	TGTGCCAGCAGTTCCGGGACCCCGGGAGGATACGAGCAGTACTTC
15	TRBJ1-1	TRBD1	-	TRBV5-1	CASSSSGTVNTEAFF	TGCGCCAGCAGCTCTTCCGGGACAGTGAACACTGAAGCTTTCTTT